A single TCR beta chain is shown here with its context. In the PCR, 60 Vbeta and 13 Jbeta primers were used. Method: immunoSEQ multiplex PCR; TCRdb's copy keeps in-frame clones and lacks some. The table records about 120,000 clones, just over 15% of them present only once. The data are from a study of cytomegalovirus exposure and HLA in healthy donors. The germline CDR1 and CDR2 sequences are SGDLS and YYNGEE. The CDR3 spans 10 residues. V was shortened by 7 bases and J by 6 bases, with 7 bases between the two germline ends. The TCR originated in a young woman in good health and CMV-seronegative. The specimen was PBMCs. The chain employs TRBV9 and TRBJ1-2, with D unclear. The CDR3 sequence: CASWRDGYTF. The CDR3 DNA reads TGTGCCAGCTGGAGGGATGGCTACACCTTC.